This T cell receptor (beta chain) was observed in a study of shared clonotypes between healthy human individuals. TCRdb's copy holds only in-frame clones and misses some; the assay was immunoSEQ multiplex PCR. The sample carries 980,000 or so clones, approximately 80% recorded once. Subsets obtained from CD4+ cells comprised CD45RA+ naive and CD45RA-negative memory cells. The CDR3 runs to 13 residues. The germline gives CDR1 SGHRS, CDR2 YFSETQ. V was clipped by 0 bases and J by 16 bases, with 17 bases between them. The chain recombines TRBV5-1 with TRBJ1-3; weak D call: TRBD1 (6 bases). The receptor was isolated from a young man in good health. The material sequenced was memory CD4+ T cells sorted from blood. Subset specified: CD45RA-negative fraction. The chain's CDR3 is CASSLDPQGLRYF. The DNA of the CDR3 is TGCGCCAGCAGCTTGGACCCACAGGGTTTGAGGTATTTT. Supplemented by reference TRBV5-1 and TRBJ1-3, the full variable domain reads KAGVTQTPRYLIKTRGQQVTLSCSPISGHRSVSWYQQTPGQGLQFLFEYFSETQRNKGNFPGRFSGRQFSNSRSEMNVSTLELGDSALYLCASSLDPQGLRYFGEGSWLTVV.